The table lists the clone carrying this T cell receptor beta chain with a few counts. The entry originates in a study of blood T cell repertoires in COVID-19. Per the study methods: How many nucleated cells were present was estimated from reference gene primer amplification. Sequencing was performed with immunoSEQ multiplex PCR; in TCRdb, only in-frame clones are kept and a portion is missing. V, J and clone size are taken as reported in that table, and D and trimming were inferred from the DNA itself. The sample has some 180,000 clones; over 70% are singletons. Germline CDR1 is LGHDT and CDR2 is YNNKEL (reference sequence). Trimming left V 2 bases short and J 6 bases short, with 11 bases between. This CDR3 comprises 13 residues.

The receptor was derived from a woman between 65 and 79 years old who had recovered from COVID-19. The sequenced material came from peripheral blood. The V gene is TRBV3-1 (or the pseudogene TRBV3-2), the J gene TRBJ2-7; D remains unclear. CDR3 DNA: TGTGCCAGCAGCCAAACCCGCACCGGCGAGCAGTACTTC. Protein: CASSQTRTGEQYF.